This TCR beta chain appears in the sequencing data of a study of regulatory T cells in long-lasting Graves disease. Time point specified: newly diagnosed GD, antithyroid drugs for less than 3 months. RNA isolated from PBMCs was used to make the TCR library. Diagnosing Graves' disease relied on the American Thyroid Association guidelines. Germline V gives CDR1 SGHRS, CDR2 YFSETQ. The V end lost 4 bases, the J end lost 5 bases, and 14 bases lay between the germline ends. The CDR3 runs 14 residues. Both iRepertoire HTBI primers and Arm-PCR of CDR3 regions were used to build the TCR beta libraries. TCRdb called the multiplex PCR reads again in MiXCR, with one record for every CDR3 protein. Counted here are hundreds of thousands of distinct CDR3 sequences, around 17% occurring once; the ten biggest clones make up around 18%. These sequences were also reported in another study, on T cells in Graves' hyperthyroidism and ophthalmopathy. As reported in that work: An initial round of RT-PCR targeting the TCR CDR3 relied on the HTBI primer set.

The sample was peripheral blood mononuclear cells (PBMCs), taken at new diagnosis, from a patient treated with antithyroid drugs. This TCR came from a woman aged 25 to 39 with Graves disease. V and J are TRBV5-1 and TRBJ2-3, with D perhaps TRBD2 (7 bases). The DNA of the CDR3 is TGCGCCAGCAGCAGGGGGGGGGCAGAAGATACGCAGTATTTT. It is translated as CASSRGGAEDTQYF.